What follows are 32 T cell receptor beta chains derived from one specimen sequenced in a study of blood T cells in healthy people across ages. For the second PCR, which ran for about 6 to 12 cycles, a sample-barcoded 5' primer and a J-beta primer mix were used. MiXCR, applied by TCRdb to the 5' RACE reads, yields one record per CDR3 protein. The sample has about 580,000 distinct CDR3 sequences, around half seen once. The specimen sequenced was blood. The receptors derive from a man older than 75 in good health.

This clonotype showed up many times. In DNA, the CDR3 is TGTGCCAGCAGTTCCGCCCGACAGGGAGTCTACGAGCAGTACTTC. This gives the protein CASSSARQGVYEQYF. The V gene is TRBV6-5, the J gene TRBJ2-7; TRBD1 matches 7 bases. Trimming cost V 4 bases and J 3 bases; bases outside gene matches: 9. This CDR3 comprises 15 residues. The germline CDR1 and CDR2 sequences are MNHEY and SVGAGI.

A note on this clonotype: With a much larger clone just one base away, this may be a read error. The CDR3 bases are TGCAGTGCTAGATGGGGTAATCAGCCCCAGCATTTT. Translated: CSARWGNQPQHF. V usage is TRBV20-1 and J usage is TRBJ1-5; D is undetermined. V lost 2 bases, J lost 4 bases, and 6 bases lay in between. The CDR3 totals 12 residues. Germline-derived CDR1 and CDR2 are DFQATT and SNEGSKA (reference sequence).

The gene calls are TRBV6-5 and TRBJ1-5, with unresolved D. The germline V and J ends were trimmed by 7 bases and 2 bases, with 18 bases remaining between them. Germline V gene lookup returns CDR1 MNHEY and CDR2 SVGAGI. This CDR3 contains 16 residues. This CDR3 reads CASMSRNAFGNQPQHF. The CDR3 nucleotides are TGTGCCAGCATGTCCAGAAACGCGTTCGGCAATCAGCCCCAGCATTTT.

In its sample, this clonotype was seen a few times. The chain has TRBV5-1 and TRBJ1-2; the D is unclear. V was shortened by 2 bases and J by 5 bases, with 19 bases between the two germline ends. The CDR3 totals 16 residues. Per the germline V gene, CDR1 is SGHRS and CDR2 is YFSETQ. The CDR3 loop is CASSFTTQDGGYGYTF. In DNA, the CDR3 is TGCGCCAGCAGCTTTACTACCCAGGACGGCGGTTATGGCTACACCTTC.

The CDR3 loop reads CASSLRAGIDNEQFF. DNA of the CDR3: TGTGCCAGCAGCCTAAGGGCAGGGATCGACAATGAGCAGTTCTTC. The chain couples TRBV7-3 to TRBJ2-1, with a tentative D call TRBD1 (5 bases). CDR1 is SGHTA and CDR2 is FQGTGA in the germline V gene. The CDR3 has 15 amino acids. Between the trimmed V and J ends, which lost 5 bases and 5 bases, there was a span of 16 bases.

This clonotype came up a few times. The rearrangement joins TRBV10-3 to TRBJ2-7; D might be TRBD1 (6 bases). The length of the CDR3 is 12 residues. Germline-derived CDR1 and CDR2 are ENHRY and SYGVKD. V was cut by 10 bases and J by 4 bases, with 14 bases left in between. The CDR3 coding sequence is TGTGCCACACGGACAGTAGGATACGAGCAGTACTTC. Its translation is CATRTVGYEQYF.

This clonotype was counted only a few times. V gene TRBV20-1 combines with J gene TRBJ2-5; 9 bases fit TRBD1. CDR3 length: 14 residues. Germline CDR1 DFQATT, CDR2 SNEGSKA (reference sequence). V lost 2 bases, J lost 2 bases, and 3 bases stayed unmatched. CDR3 nucleotides: TGCAGTGCTAGAAGCGGGACAGGGCAAGAGACCCAGTACTTC. It specifies CSARSGTGQETQYF.

The gene calls are TRBV12-3 or TRBV12-4 and TRBJ2-3, with D unresolved. V lost 6 bases, J lost 8 bases, and 15 bases lay in between. The CDR3 is made up of 13 amino acids. CDR3 nucleotide sequence: TGTGCCAGCAGCCCGGATCCGGCCATTACGCAGTATTTT. This gives the protein CASSPDPAITQYF.

This clonotype appeared a few times. CDR3 DNA sequence: TGTGCCAGCAGCCAAGTTAGTAGTTCTAGGGAGCAGTACTTC. It specifies CASSQVSSSREQYF. The genes are TRBV4-2 and TRBJ2-5, with D maybe TRBD2 (5 bases). This CDR3 has 14 residues. Germline V gene data show CDR1 as LGHNA and CDR2 as YNFKEQ. V lost 1 base, J lost 11 bases, and 17 bases lay in between.

Comments on this clonotype: An end of the junction differs from the germline gene, which may be a read error. The rearrangement uses TRBV3-1 and TRBJ2-5, with D tentatively TRBD2 (6 bases). This CDR3 comprises 16 residues. Germline V gene sequence: CDR1 LGHDT, CDR2 YNNKEL (reference sequence). The CDR3, as DNA: TGCGCCAGCAGCCCTCAGCATCTCGGGGAGGAAGAGACCCAGTACTTC. Translating it yields CASSPQHLGEEETQYF.

This clonotype appeared a single time. The rearrangement joins TRBV10-3 to TRBJ2-7; 9 nucleotides agree with TRBD1. J lost 3 bases, V lost 4 bases, and 10 bases had no gene match. Germline CDR1 is ENHRY and CDR2 is SYGVKD. The CDR3 runs to 16 residues. The CDR3 sequence is CAISAGLVGQGYEQYF. CDR3 DNA sequence: TGTGCCATCAGTGCGGGTTTGGTGGGACAGGGCTACGAGCAGTACTTC.

This clonotype was counted only a few times. The gene calls are TRBV5-6 and TRBJ2-1; D may be TRBD2 (5 bases). V dropped 0 bases and J dropped 8 bases, with 21 bases sitting between them. This CDR3 comprises 17 residues. In germline, CDR1 is SGHDT, CDR2 YYEEEE. CDR3 bases: TGTGCCAGCAGCTTGGGGCAGACCGGGATCCCGAACGATGAGCAGTTCTTC. It specifies CASSLGQTGIPNDEQFF. The whole variable domain, remainder taken from reference TRBV5-6 and TRBJ2-1, is DAGVTQSPTHLIKTRGQQVTLRCSPKSGHDTVSWYQQALGQGPQFIFQYYEEEERQRGNFPDRFSGHQFPNYSSELNVNALLLGDSALYLCASSLGQTGIPNDEQFFGPGTRLTVL.

This clonotype was observed a few times. V gene TRBV20-1 combines with J gene TRBJ2-7; TRBD1 aligns across 8 bases. The V gene's germline CDR1 is DFQATT and CDR2 SNEGSKA (reference sequence). J lost 5 bases, V lost 2 bases, and 2 bases had no gene match. The CDR3 loop spans 12 amino acids. The CDR3 reads CSARRQGNEQYF. The CDR3 nucleotides are TGCAGTGCTAGACGACAGGGGAACGAGCAGTACTTC.

This clonotype was counted a few times. V is TRBV7-2 and J is TRBJ2-7; D uncertain. Per the germline V gene, CDR1 is SGHTA and CDR2 is FQGNSA. V dropped 3 bases and J dropped 0 bases, with 9 bases sitting between them. The CDR3 runs to 14 residues. CDR3 in DNA: TGTGCCAGCAGCTTGGGCCGGTACTCCTACGAGCAGTACTTC. Protein product: CASSLGRYSYEQYF. Drawing the rest from reference TRBV7-2 and TRBJ2-7, the complete variable domain is GAGVSQSPSNKVTEKGKDVELRCDPISGHTALYWYRQSLGQGLEFLIYFQGNSAPDKSGLPSDRFSAERTGGSVSTLTIQRTQQEDSAVYLCASSLGRYSYEQYFGPGTRLTVT.

The chain has TRBV5-5 and TRBJ2-2; 8 nucleotides align to TRBD2. The trim removed 2 bases at V and 1 base at J, leaving 4 bases unmatched. Per the germline V gene, CDR1 is SGHKS and CDR2 is YYEKEE (reference sequence). CDR3 length equals 16 residues. CDR3 amino acids: CASSFPLAENTGELFF. The CDR3 coding sequence is TGTGCCAGCAGCTTCCCACTAGCGGAGAACACCGGGGAGCTGTTTTTT.

The genes are TRBV7-3 and TRBJ2-3; 7 positions match TRBD2. In germline, CDR1 is SGHTA, CDR2 FQGTGA. The CDR3 is made up of 14 amino acids. After removal of 4 bases from V and 5 bases from J, the junction contained 6 bases not matched to a gene. The CDR3 coding sequence is TGTGCCAGCAGCTCTGGACTAGGTGGAGATACGCAGTATTTT. It yields the protein CASSSGLGGDTQYF.

This chain connects TRBV15 to TRBJ2-5; the match to TRBD1 covers 9 bases. Germline values: CDR1 LNHNV, CDR2 YYDKDF (reference sequence). The trim removed 2 bases at V and 4 bases at J, leaving 11 bases unmatched. This CDR3 contains 17 residues. The CDR3 DNA reads as TGTGCCACCAGCAGAAGGACAGGGGCCCTCTTCATAGAGACCCAGTACTTC. Amino acid sequence: CATSRRTGALFIETQYF.

The chain is built from TRBV3-1 and TRBJ2-7; D not resolved. Germline CDR1 LGHDT, CDR2 YNNKEL (reference sequence). CDR3 length: 13 residues. The V gene lost 5 bases and the J gene lost 0 bases, with 8 bases spanning the gap. The CDR3 loop reads CASSYSRSYEQYF. The CDR3 DNA reads as TGTGCCAGCAGCTACTCCCGCTCCTACGAGCAGTACTTC.

This chain joins TRBV29-1 and TRBJ2-4; D possibly matches TRBD1 or TRBD2 (6 bases each). TRBJ2-5 explains the end of the DNA better; the J call may be wrong. The length of the CDR3 is 15 residues. Germline assignment: CDR1 SQVTM and CDR2 ANQGSEA. Written as DNA, the CDR3 is TGCAGCGCGGGGGAGACAGGCGCCAAGGGAGAGACCCAGTACTTC. Protein: CSAGETGAKGETQYF.

Written as DNA, the CDR3 is TGTGCCAGCAGCTTACTCCGCTACAATGAGCAGTTCTTC. It translates to CASSLLRYNEQFF. V gene TRBV7-8 combines with J gene TRBJ2-1; D gene uncertain. V was trimmed by 2 bases and J by 3 bases, leaving 5 bases between them. Per the germline V gene, CDR1 is SGHVS and CDR2 is FQNEAQ. The CDR3 covers 13 residues.

The chain recombines TRBV11-3 with TRBJ2-5; no firm D call. V was trimmed by 5 bases and J by 3 bases, leaving 10 bases between them. Germline-derived CDR1 and CDR2 are SGHNT and YENEEA. The CDR3 covers 13 residues. The CDR3 region is CASSRTAKETQYF. CDR3 coding DNA: TGTGCCAGCAGCCGAACGGCGAAAGAGACCCAGTACTTC.

The V and J genes are TRBV6-6 and TRBJ1-1; 10 bases are a match to TRBD1. CDR3 length: 15 residues. Germline CDR1 MNHNY, CDR2 SVGAGI (reference sequence). V was clipped by 4 bases and J by 4 bases; unmatched bases: 6. The CDR3 region has the DNA TGTGCCAGCAGTTCGCGGGACAGGGGAGGCACTGAAGCTTTCTTT. Protein sequence: CASSSRDRGGTEAFF.

In this sample, this clonotype turned up a few times. The V gene is TRBV5-1, the J gene TRBJ2-3; TRBD2 agrees at 8 bases. The germline V gene encodes CDR1 SGHRS and CDR2 YFSETQ. With V trimmed by 4 bases and J by 0 bases, 4 bases remained unmatched. The length of the CDR3 is 15 residues. CDR3 protein: CASSVGGVSTDTQYF. The CDR3 DNA follows: TGCGCCAGCAGCGTCGGGGGGGTGAGCACAGATACGCAGTATTTT.

The rearrangement links TRBV2 to TRBJ2-5; D not certain. This CDR3 is built from 14 residues. V gave up 6 bases and J gave up 1 base, with 12 bases separating them. Germline V gene lookup returns CDR1 SNHLY and CDR2 FYNNEI. The CDR3 loop is CASRPDVGQETQYF. CDR3 sequence (DNA): TGTGCCAGCAGACCCGACGTGGGCCAAGAGACCCAGTACTTC.

This clonotype was found a few times. The chain employs TRBV10-3 and TRBJ2-3, with 7 bases lining up with TRBD2. CDR1 ENHRY and CDR2 SYGVKD come from the germline V gene. With 7 bases clipped from V and 4 bases from J, the junction kept 8 bases outside the gene matches. CDR3 length: 14 amino acids. The CDR3 nucleotides read TGTGCCATCAAGGTGGGAGGGCAGTCAGATACGCAGTATTTT. Protein sequence: CAIKVGGQSDTQYF.

The chain recombines TRBV29-1 with TRBJ2-5; 7 bases fit TRBD2. Germline CDR1 SQVTM, CDR2 ANQGSEA. This CDR3 has 15 amino acids. V lost 7 bases to trimming and J lost 11 bases; unmatched junction nucleotides: 22. CDR3 in DNA: TGCAGCGCCCCGGCCGAGAAGCGGGGCTACAATGAGCAGTACTTC. This codes for CSAPAEKRGYNEQYF.

Only a few counts were recorded for this clonotype. The chain is built from TRBV6-6 and TRBJ1-6, with a weak D call TRBD1 (5 bases). The V gene's germline CDR1 is MNHNY and CDR2 SVGAGI (reference sequence). V dropped 2 bases and J dropped 6 bases, with 8 bases sitting between them. The CDR3 is made up of 14 amino acids. The CDR3 DNA reads as TGTGCCAGCAGTTACGCAGGGATTAATTCACCCCTCCACTTT. Residues: CASSYAGINSPLHF.

The V and J genes are TRBV5-1 and TRBJ2-1, with D possibly TRBD1 on 5 matching bases. Germline CDR1 is SGHRS and CDR2 is YFSETQ. The CDR3 spans 15 residues. The V gene lost 4 bases and the J gene lost 6 bases, with 17 bases spanning the gap. The CDR3 here is CASSRSQGFANEQFF. The CDR3 region has the DNA TGCGCCAGCAGCAGGAGCCAGGGCTTCGCCAATGAGCAGTTCTTC.

The chain employs TRBV12-3 or TRBV12-4 and TRBJ1-1; D is undetermined. This CDR3 has 14 amino acids. V lost 6 bases and J lost 2, with 13 bases in between. The CDR3 nucleotides read TGTGCCAGCAGACCCGGACGAGGAAACACTGAAGCTTTCTTT. Protein product: CASRPGRGNTEAFF.

This clonotype showed up just once. This chain links TRBV5-1 with TRBJ1-2; D is uncertain. CDR3 length equals 14 residues. Germline CDR1 SGHRS, CDR2 YFSETQ. Trimming shortened V by 0 bases and J by 8 bases, and 14 bases separated the two germline ends. CDR3 DNA: TGCGCCAGCAGCTTGGATCCGGGTCGGACGGGCTACACCTTC. Protein: CASSLDPGRTGYTF.

The table lists this clonotype with a count of one. This chain joins TRBV5-1 and TRBJ2-7; D is perhaps TRBD1 or TRBD2 (5 bases each). Trimming removed 3 bases from V and 7 bases from J, with 17 bases in between. Germline V CDR1 and CDR2: SGHRS, YFSETQ. There are 14 residues in the CDR3. CDR3 DNA: TGCGCCAGCAGCTCGGGACCGACAAACAATGAGCAGTACTTC. It codes for CASSSGPTNNEQYF.

V is TRBV19 and J is TRBJ2-5, with D hard to call. CDR1 is LNHDA, CDR2 SQIVND, per germline (reference sequence). This CDR3 region has 13 residues. V was shortened by 4 bases and J by 2 bases, with 8 bases between the two germline ends. The CDR3, as DNA: TGTGCCAGTAGTAGAGCTAGTCAAGAGACCCAGTACTTC. This encodes CASSRASQETQYF.